These 12 T cell receptor beta chains originate from one sample sequenced in a study of blood T cells in healthy people across ages. Sample-barcoded 5' priming and a J-beta primer mix drove a second PCR of 7 to 11 cycles. TCRdb fed the 5' RACE reads into MiXCR, producing one record per CDR3 protein. The sample has more than 900,000 distinct CDR3 sequences; under 30% are singletons. These data also featured in a second study, about T cells of mothers and their children.

Sequenced material: blood. The source of these receptors is a girl aged 2 to 10 in good health.

This clonotype showed up just a few times. The rearrangement joins TRBV7-6 to TRBJ2-2, with D possibly TRBD1 on 5 matching bases. The V and J ends lost 5 bases and 6 bases respectively, with 19 bases between them. The length of the CDR3 is 16 residues. Germline V gives CDR1 SGHVS, CDR2 FNYEAQ. Written as DNA, the CDR3 is TGTGCCAGCAGCCCCCCCGGGCAGGGAAGGTCCGGGGAGCTGTTTTTT. This gives the protein CASSPPGQGRSGELFF. The full variable domain, with the rest looked up from reference TRBV7-6 and TRBJ2-2, is GAGVSQSPRYKVTKRGQDVALRCDPISGHVSLYWYRQALGQGPEFLTYFNYEAQQDKSGLPNDRFSAERPEGSISTLTIQRTEQRDSAMYRCASSPPGQGRSGELFFGEGSRLTVL.

This sequence joins TRBV6-5 and TRBJ1-5; no definite D call. The CDR3 has 14 amino acids. V was pared by 0 bases and J by 7 bases, with 10 bases between. Germline CDR1 MNHEY, CDR2 SVGAGI. The CDR3 reads CASSYSIVRQPQHF. The CDR3 bases are TGTGCCAGCAGTTACTCGATAGTCCGACAGCCCCAGCATTTT.

This clonotype was counted many times. V usage is TRBV4-3 and J usage is TRBJ2-7, with a tentative D call TRBD1 (5 bases). Germline V lookup: CDR1 LGHNA, CDR2 YSLEER. The CDR3 length is 14 residues. V dropped 2 bases and J dropped 3 bases, with 11 bases sitting between them. The CDR3 coding sequence is TGCGCCAGCAGCCAACTCCTAGGGGACTACGAGCAGTACTTC. This gives the protein CASSQLLGDYEQYF.

This clonotype has just a few counts. The J gene is TRBJ2-5, the V gene TRBV2; possible D gene TRBD1, 5 bases. The end of the DNA aligns better with TRBJ2-7, so the J call may be wrong. This CDR3 is 13 amino acids long. Germline CDR1 is SNHLY and CDR2 is FYNNEI. CDR3 sequence: CASGHPISYEQYF. In DNA, the CDR3 is TGTGCCAGCGGACACCCGATCTCCTACGAGCAGTACTTC.

The V gene is TRBV7-6, the J gene TRBJ1-2; TRBD1 might be the D (6 bases). CDR3 length: 13 residues. In germline, CDR1 is SGHVS, CDR2 FNYEAQ. Trimming took off 4 bases at V and 4 bases at J, with 10 bases between the two ends. CDR3 residues: CASSYQDSYGYTF. CDR3 sequence (DNA): TGTGCCAGCAGCTACCAGGACAGCTATGGCTACACCTTC. Drawing the rest from reference TRBV7-6 and TRBJ1-2, the complete variable domain is GAGVSQSPRYKVTKRGQDVALRCDPISGHVSLYWYRQALGQGPEFLTYFNYEAQQDKSGLPNDRFSAERPEGSISTLTIQRTEQRDSAMYRCASSYQDSYGYTFGSGTRLTVV.

This clonotype has ten or more counts. The chain uses TRBV24-1 and TRBJ2-2; weak D call: TRBD2 (6 bases). CDR1 is KGHDR, CDR2 SFDVKD, per germline. The CDR3 is made up of 14 amino acids. V lost 1 base and J lost 6, with 8 bases in between. This chain's CDR3 is CATSDFGGSGELFF. The CDR3 nucleotides read TGTGCCACCAGTGATTTTGGGGGGTCCGGGGAGCTGTTTTTT.

CDR3 loop: CASSFQGNEKLFF. The DNA of the CDR3 is TGTGCCAGCAGCTTCCAGGGGAACGAAAAACTGTTTTTT. The chain carries TRBV7-9 and TRBJ1-4; TRBD1 is a possible D gene (6 bases). This CDR3 contains 13 residues. The V end was cut by 3 bases, the J end by 8 bases, with 10 bases between. In germline, CDR1 is SEHNR, CDR2 FQNEAQ (reference sequence).

The genes are TRBV10-3 and TRBJ2-5, with 10 bases identical to TRBD2. Germline V gene sequence: CDR1 ENHRY, CDR2 SYGVKD. The CDR3 runs 13 residues. Unmatched junction bases numbered 0, after V lost 5 bases and J lost 3 bases. CDR3 protein: CAISLAGEETQYF. The CDR3 nucleotides read TGTGCCATCAGTCTAGCGGGAGAAGAGACCCAGTACTTC.

V and J are TRBV7-2 and TRBJ2-4, with D uncertain. The CDR3 has 13 residues. The V end was cut by 4 bases, the J end by 5 bases, with 9 bases between. CDR1 and CDR2 (germline): SGHTA, FQGNSA. The CDR3: CASSSQTENIQYF. The CDR3 region has the DNA TGTGCCAGCAGCTCCCAAACGGAAAACATTCAGTACTTC. The variable domain in full, with the rest retrieved from reference TRBV7-2 and TRBJ2-4, is GAGVSQSPSNKVTEKGKDVELRCDPISGHTALYWYRQSLGQGLEFLIYFQGNSAPDKSGLPSDRFSAERTGGSVSTLTIQRTQQEDSAVYLCASSSQTENIQYFGAGTRLSVL.

This clonotype was counted only a few times. The rearrangement uses TRBV7-9 and TRBJ2-5; D tentatively reads TRBD1 or TRBD2 (5 bases each). The J call may be incorrect, as the DNA end agrees better with TRBJ2-1. CDR1 and CDR2 from the germline V gene are SEHNR and FQNEAQ (reference sequence). The CDR3 runs to 15 residues. For the CDR3, the DNA is TGTGCCACAAAAGAGAGGGCCCCGGGGACCAATGAGCAGTTCTTC. Translating it yields CATKERAPGTNEQFF.

The V and J genes are TRBV29-1 and TRBJ2-7; 8 nucleotides match TRBD1. Trimming removed 1 base from V and 0 bases from J; junction bases left unmatched: 5. CDR1 and CDR2 from the germline V gene are SQVTM and ANQGSEA. This CDR3 is 15 amino acids long. CDR3 loop: CSVEGATGASYEQYF. CDR3 DNA: TGCAGCGTTGAAGGGGCGACAGGGGCCTCCTACGAGCAGTACTTC.

The V and J genes are TRBV6-5 and TRBJ1-5, with 9 bases that match TRBD1. Germline CDR1 MNHEY, CDR2 SVGAGI. The CDR3 loop spans 15 amino acids. V lost 8 bases, J lost 2 bases, and 7 bases stayed unmatched. The DNA for the CDR3 is TGTGCCAGCGCGACGGGACAGGGCGGCAATCAGCCCCAGCATTTT. Protein: CASATGQGGNQPQHF.